This T cell receptor (beta chain) comes out of a study of long-term antiretroviral therapy in people with HIV. General observations from the study: Transplant donor controls retained higher diversity, though diversity increased after ART.

The assay used was immunoSEQ (version v3.0), run at survey level. The repertoire was sequenced with immunoSEQ multiplex PCR; TCRdb's copy has only in-frame clones and lacks some. Of around 25,000 clones listed, around 86% are singletons. Per donor, at least one pre-ART and at least two post-ART PBMC samples were obtained. Per germline, CDR1 KGHSH and CDR2 LQKENI. The J segment lost 3 bases and the V segment lost 3 bases, leaving 0 bases of the junction unmatched. This CDR3 is built from 13 residues. About this clone: Antigen: not known.

The rearrangement uses TRBV18 and TRBJ1-1; 8 nucleotides agree with TRBD1. Sequencing used unsorted PBMCs, obtained at the start of antiretroviral therapy, before treatment. This clonotype was sampled from a woman aged 18-29 years with HIV. This chain's CDR3 is CASSPDRDTEAFF. The CDR3 DNA sequence: TGTGCCAGCTCACCGGACAGGGACACTGAAGCTTTCTTT.